The entry below describes one T cell receptor beta chain. This specimen comes from a study of T cell changes during pregnancy in multiple sclerosis. Clones were read by immunoSEQ multiplex PCR, and TCRdb kept only the in-frame ones, dropping some. The repertoire holds over 30,000 clones, with approximately 90% as singletons. This sequence originates from a female donor with multiple sclerosis, enrolled in a pregnancy study. Here the sequenced sample was CD8+ T cells from peripheral blood mononuclear cells, taken in the third trimester of pregnancy.

The CDR3 DNA follows: TGTGCCAGCCCGAGGGACTACGAGCAGTACTTC. This translates into CASPRDYEQYF. The chain carries TRBV6-5 and TRBJ2-7; D might be TRBD2 (5 bases). The CDR3 has 11 residues. Per germline, CDR1 MNHEY and CDR2 SVGAGI. Trimming removed 8 bases at V and 3 bases at J, with 8 bases between.